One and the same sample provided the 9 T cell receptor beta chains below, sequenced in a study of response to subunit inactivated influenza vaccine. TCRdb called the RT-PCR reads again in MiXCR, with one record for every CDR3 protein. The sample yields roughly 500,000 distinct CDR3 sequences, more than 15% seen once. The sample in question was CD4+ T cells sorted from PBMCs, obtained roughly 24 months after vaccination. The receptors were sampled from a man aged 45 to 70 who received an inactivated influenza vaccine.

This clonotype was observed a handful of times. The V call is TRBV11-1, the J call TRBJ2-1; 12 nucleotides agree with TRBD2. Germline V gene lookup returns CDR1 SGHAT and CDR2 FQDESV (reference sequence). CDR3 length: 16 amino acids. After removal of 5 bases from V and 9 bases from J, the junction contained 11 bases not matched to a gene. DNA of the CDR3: TGTGCCAGCAGCCATCGACTAGCGGGAGATTTAGGTGAGCAGTTCTTC. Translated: CASSHRLAGDLGEQFF.

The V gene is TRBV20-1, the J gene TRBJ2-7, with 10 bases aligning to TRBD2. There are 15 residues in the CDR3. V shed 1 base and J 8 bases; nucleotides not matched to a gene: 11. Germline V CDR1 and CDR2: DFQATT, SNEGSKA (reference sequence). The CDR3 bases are TGCAGTGCTAGAGGGACTAGCGGTGGGAACTCACAGCAGTACTTC. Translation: CSARGTSGGNSQQYF.

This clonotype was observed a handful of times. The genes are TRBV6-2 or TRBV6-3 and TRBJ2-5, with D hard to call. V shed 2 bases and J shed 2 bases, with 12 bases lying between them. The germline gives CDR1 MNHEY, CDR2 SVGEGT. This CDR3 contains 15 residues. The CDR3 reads CASSYPGSLQETQYF. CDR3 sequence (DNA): TGTGCCAGCAGTTACCCGGGCAGCCTACAAGAGACCCAGTACTTC.

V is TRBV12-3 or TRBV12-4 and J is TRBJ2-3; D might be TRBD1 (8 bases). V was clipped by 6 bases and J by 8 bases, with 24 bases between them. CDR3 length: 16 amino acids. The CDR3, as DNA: TGTGCCAGCAGCCACTTTGACAGGGGAGGGAGTGTTACGCAGTATTTT. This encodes CASSHFDRGGSVTQYF.

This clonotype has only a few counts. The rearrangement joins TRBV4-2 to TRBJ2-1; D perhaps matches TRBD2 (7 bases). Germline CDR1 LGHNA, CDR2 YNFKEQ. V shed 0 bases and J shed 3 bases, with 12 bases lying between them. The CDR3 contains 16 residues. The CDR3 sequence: CASSQDRGGLYNEQFF. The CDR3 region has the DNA TGTGCCAGCAGCCAAGATAGGGGGGGTCTCTACAATGAGCAGTTCTTC.

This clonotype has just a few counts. The CDR3 bases are TGTGCCAGTGGCTGGGGGCGAGAGAATCAGCCCCAGCATTTT. This sequence encodes CASGWGRENQPQHF. J is TRBJ1-5 and V is TRBV6-1, with D perhaps TRBD1 (6 bases). The V and J ends lost 9 bases and 4 bases respectively, with 16 bases between them. Germline V gene data show CDR1 as MNHNS and CDR2 as SASEGT. This CDR3 comprises 14 residues.

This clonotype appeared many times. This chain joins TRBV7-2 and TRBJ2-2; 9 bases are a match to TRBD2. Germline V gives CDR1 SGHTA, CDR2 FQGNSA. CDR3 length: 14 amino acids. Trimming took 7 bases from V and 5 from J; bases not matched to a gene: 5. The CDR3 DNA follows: TGTGCCAGCAAATCGGCGGGGGGGACCGGGGAGCTGTTTTTT. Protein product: CASKSAGGTGELFF.

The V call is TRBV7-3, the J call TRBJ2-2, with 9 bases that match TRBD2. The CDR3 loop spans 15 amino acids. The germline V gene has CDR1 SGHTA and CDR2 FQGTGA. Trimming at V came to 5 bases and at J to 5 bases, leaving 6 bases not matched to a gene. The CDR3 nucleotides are TGTGCCAGCAGCCGTAGCGGGAGTAGGACCGGGGAGCTGTTTTTT. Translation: CASSRSGSRTGELFF.

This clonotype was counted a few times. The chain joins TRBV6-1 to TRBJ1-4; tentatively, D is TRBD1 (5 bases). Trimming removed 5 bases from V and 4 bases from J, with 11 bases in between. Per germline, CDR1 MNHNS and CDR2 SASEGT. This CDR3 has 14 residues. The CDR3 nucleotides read TGTGCCAGCAGTCCAGGGTGGGATAATGAAAAACTGTTTTTT. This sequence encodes CASSPGWDNEKLFF.